This section outlines one T cell receptor beta chain sequence together with its context. The data derive from a study of blood T cells in healthy people across ages. The second PCR ran about 6 to 11 cycles with a sample-barcoded 5' primer and J-beta primers. TCRdb ran MiXCR on the 5' RACE reads and lists one entry per CDR3 protein. The sample holds roughly 700,000 distinct CDR3 sequences; roughly 50% are singletons and the top ten take roughly 34%. No fewer than 6 million PBMCs went into each sample. The sequence derives from a woman in her fifties or sixties in good health. Sequencing used blood.

CDR3 coding DNA: TGCAGTGCTAGAGATATGAGACAGTTACCCTACGAGCAGTACTTC. This encodes CSARDMRQLPYEQYF. V gene TRBV20-1 combines with J gene TRBJ2-7; D perhaps matches TRBD1 (5 bases). With 0 bases removed from V and 2 bases from J, the gap between germline ends came to 14 bases. This CDR3 has 15 amino acids. Looked up from germline, CDR1 is DFQATT and CDR2 is SNEGSKA (reference sequence).